The 14 T cell receptor beta chains below come from one sample, sequenced in a study of T cells in Graves' hyperthyroidism and ophthalmopathy. Template material for amplifying TCR beta CDR3 regions consisted of RNA transcripts. First-round RT-PCR of the TCR CDR3 relied on the HTBI primer set. TCRdb re-derived calls from the multiplex PCR reads in MiXCR, one entry per CDR3 protein. The sample yields hundreds of thousands of distinct CDR3 sequences, under 20% seen once. Material: blood. The receptors originated from a young woman with Graves' hyperthyroidism.

This clonotype appeared many times. The chain joins TRBV2 to TRBJ1-2; D not certain. CDR1 is SNHLY and CDR2 is FYNNEI in the germline V gene. V shed 2 bases and J shed 8 bases, with 9 bases lying between them. The CDR3 is 12 amino acids. The CDR3 reads CASSEPARGYTF. In nucleotides, the CDR3 is TGTGCCAGCAGTGAACCGGCGAGAGGCTACACCTTC.

The chain uses TRBV6-9 and TRBJ2-7, with a possible D match to TRBD1 (6 bases). The germline gives CDR1 MNHGY, CDR2 SVAAGI. The CDR3 extends over 14 amino acids. Trimming removed 4 bases from V and 5 bases from J, with 15 bases in between. The CDR3 reads CASSLRGRGNEQYF. The CDR3 DNA is TGTGCCAGCAGTTTGAGGGGCAGGGGTAACGAGCAGTACTTC.

The chain carries TRBV19 and TRBJ2-1; D possibly corresponds to TRBD2 (6 bases). The ends were cut back, 0 bases at V and 3 bases at J, with 9 bases in the middle. The CDR3 spans 15 residues. Germline V gene data show CDR1 as LNHDA and CDR2 as SQIVND (reference sequence). The CDR3 sequence is CASSIEGEDYNEQFF. CDR3 coding DNA: TGTGCCAGTAGTATAGAAGGGGAGGACTACAATGAGCAGTTCTTC. Filled out from reference TRBV19 and TRBJ2-1, the complete variable domain reads DGGITQSPKYLFRKEGQNVTLSCEQNLNHDAMYWYRQDPGQGLRLIYYSQIVNDFQKGDIAEGYSVSREKKESFPLTVTSAQKNPTAFYLCASSIEGEDYNEQFFGPGTRLTVL.

This clonotype was seen at least ten times. This chain links TRBV2 with TRBJ2-7; 8 bases line up with TRBD2. The CDR3 is made up of 15 amino acids. Germline CDR1 SNHLY, CDR2 FYNNEI. Trimming cost V 2 bases and J 6 bases; bases outside gene matches: 9. The CDR3 here is CASSENPQLAVEQYF. The CDR3 coding sequence is TGTGCCAGCAGTGAAAATCCCCAACTAGCGGTCGAGCAGTACTTC.

This clonotype was recorded many times. V and J are TRBV30 and TRBJ2-1; D is possibly TRBD2 (7 bases). This CDR3 has 16 amino acids. Trimming removed 2 bases from V and 7 bases from J, with 21 bases in between. The germline CDR1 and CDR2 sequences are GTSNPN and SVGIG (reference sequence). CDR3 loop: CAWSPSRGRAQNEQFF. The CDR3 coding sequence is TGTGCCTGGAGTCCCTCAAGGGGGAGGGCCCAGAATGAGCAGTTCTTC.

The table lists this clonotype with many counts. V is TRBV7-2 and J is TRBJ2-1; 9 bases fit TRBD2. Germline V gives CDR1 SGHTA, CDR2 FQGNSA. The CDR3 has 15 amino acids. With V trimmed by 6 bases and J by 2 bases, 5 bases remained unmatched. The CDR3 reads CASRRTSDTYNEQFF. For the CDR3, the DNA is TGTGCCAGCAGGCGGACTAGCGACACCTACAATGAGCAGTTCTTC.

This clonotype was detected ten times or more. This chain joins TRBV20-1 and TRBJ2-5, with 10 bases lining up with TRBD2. The CDR3 has 15 amino acids. J gave up 5 bases and V 5 bases, and 11 bases lay outside the gene matches. Germline CDR1 reads DFQATT; CDR2 reads SNEGSKA (reference sequence). The CDR3 loop is CSAPITSGIGETQYF. The DNA for the CDR3 is TGCAGTGCTCCTATCACTAGCGGGATTGGGGAGACCCAGTACTTC.

This clonotype was observed many times. V and J are TRBV11-2 and TRBJ2-1, with D possibly matching TRBD2 (7 bases). The CDR3 is made up of 16 amino acids. V gave up 4 bases and J gave up 2 bases, with 15 bases separating them. Germline assignment: CDR1 SGHAT and CDR2 FQNNGV. The CDR3 region is CASSSLGGAAYNEQFF. As DNA, the CDR3 is TGTGCCAGCAGCTCCCTGGGGGGGGCTGCCTACAATGAGCAGTTCTTC.

This clonotype turned up a few times. This chain links TRBV15 with TRBJ2-2, with TRBD2 identical over 14 bases. CDR1 is LNHNV and CDR2 is YYDKDF in the germline V gene (reference sequence). The V segment lost 1 base and the J segment 11 bases; nucleotides outside the gene matches: 3. CDR3 length: 15 residues. The DNA of the CDR3 is TGTGCCACCAGCAGAGCAGGGACTAGCGGGAGAGAGCTGTTTTTT. Its translation: CATSRAGTSGRELFF.

The table lists this clonotype with a few counts. As DNA, the CDR3 is TGTGCCAGCAGTCCCTTCCCCGTAAGGGGTCACTCCTACGAGCAGTACTTC. Amino acid sequence: CASSPFPVRGHSYEQYF. The V and J genes are TRBV28 and TRBJ2-7, with D perhaps matching TRBD1 (5 bases). The germline V gene has CDR1 MDHEN and CDR2 SYDVKM. The CDR3 spans 17 residues. The V gene lost 5 bases and the J gene lost 0 bases, with 20 bases spanning the gap.

This clonotype occurred a few times. The chain recombines TRBV19 with TRBJ2-1; unclear D gene. V lost 5 bases and J lost 0, with 11 bases in between. The length of the CDR3 is 15 residues. CDR1 LNHDA and CDR2 SQIVND come from the germline V gene (reference sequence). CDR3 protein: CASSWSRTSYNEQFF. Here the CDR3 DNA reads TGTGCCAGTAGTTGGTCTCGGACCTCCTACAATGAGCAGTTCTTC.

This chain joins TRBV20-1 and TRBJ2-2; D might be TRBD1 (5 bases). CDR3 length: 17 amino acids. Germline CDR1 and CDR2: DFQATT and SNEGSKA (reference sequence). Trimming left V 1 base short and J 2 bases short, with 17 bases between. The CDR3, as DNA: TGCAGTGCTAGAGCCCCATCAGGGATGTCAAACACCGGGGAGCTGTTTTTT. It encodes CSARAPSGMSNTGELFF.

There are many counts of this clonotype. Germline is not matched at one junction end, which may reflect a read error. V and J are TRBV6-5 and TRBJ1-1; D not resolved. Per germline, CDR1 MNHEY and CDR2 SVGAGI. The CDR3 runs 14 residues. The CDR3 DNA sequence: TGTGCCAGCAGGTACTCCCCTGGGTTCACTGAAGCTTTCTTT. Translation gives CASRYSPGFTEAFF.

The sample holds a few counts of this clonotype. The chain uses TRBV20-1 and TRBJ1-2; no reliable D call. Trimming cost V 0 bases and J 0 bases, with 11 bases left between them. This CDR3 spans 15 amino acids. Germline-derived CDR1 and CDR2 are DFQATT and SNEGSKA (reference sequence). The CDR3, as DNA: TGCAGTGCTAGAGATCACGGCAGGCCTAACTATGGCTACACCTTC. This sequence encodes CSARDHGRPNYGYTF.